Presented here are 17 T cell receptor beta chains from one specimen sequenced in a study of OX40 agonist ivuxolimab in advanced cancers. Libraries were made using the immunoSEQ multiplex PCR assay. TCRdb's version of the immuneACCESS table is confined to in-frame rearrangements and falls short of the full clone set. An unresolved V gene accounts for under half of the shortfall where checked; the remainder is of unknown origin. The sample yields 35,000 to 40,000 clones; roughly 78% were counted once. The ten largest clones take up under 2% of the sample. The sample consisted of CD4+ or CD8+ T cells sorted from blood, taken in a trial of the OX40 agonist ivuxolimab. The receptors derive from an adult with an advanced solid tumor such as melanoma, head and neck, liver or kidney cancer.

The rearrangement links TRBV9 to TRBJ2-2; TRBD1 agrees at 9 bases. The CDR3 contains 15 residues. With V trimmed by 3 bases and J by 3 bases, 3 bases remained unmatched. In germline, CDR1 is SGDLS, CDR2 YYNGEE. CDR3: CASSAGQGHTGELFF. The CDR3 DNA reads TGTGCCAGCAGCGCCGGACAGGGGCACACCGGGGAGCTGTTTTTT.

The rearrangement joins TRBV5-6 to TRBJ2-7; tentatively, D is TRBD1 (5 bases). The ends were cut back, 0 bases at V and 0 bases at J, with 10 bases in the middle. Germline assignment: CDR1 SGHDT and CDR2 YYEEEE. The CDR3 is 15 amino acids. The CDR3 DNA is TGTGCCAGCAGCTTGGACAGGAGAAGCTCCTACGAGCAGTACTTC. This encodes CASSLDRRSSYEQYF.

The chain links TRBV28 to TRBJ1-6; D possibly corresponds to TRBD1 (6 bases). The germline V gene has CDR1 MDHEN and CDR2 SYDVKM. V was cut by 3 bases and J by 7 bases, with 10 bases left in between. The CDR3 sequence is 14 residues long. CDR3 DNA sequence: TGTGCCAGCAGTTTGTGGCAGGGGAATTCACCCCTCCACTTT. Translation: CASSLWQGNSPLHF.

This clone has just one count. The chain recombines TRBV7-9 with TRBJ2-2; 12 nucleotides line up with TRBD2. CDR3 length: 19 residues. V lost 2 bases, J lost 3 bases, and 10 bases stayed unmatched. Per germline, CDR1 SEHNR and CDR2 FQNEAQ (reference sequence). This CDR3 reads CASSLSRASGRGYTGELFF. In DNA, the CDR3 is TGTGCCAGCAGCTTATCGAGAGCTAGCGGGAGGGGATACACCGGGGAGCTGTTTTTT.

V usage is TRBV6-5 and J usage is TRBJ1-2; D ambiguous. The germline CDR1 and CDR2 sequences are MNHEY and SVGAGI. The V and J ends lost 7 bases and 2 bases respectively, with 8 bases between them. The CDR3 length is 12 residues. The CDR3 here is CASTGSNYGYTF. Written as DNA, the CDR3 is TGTGCCAGCACAGGCTCAAACTATGGCTACACCTTC.

Turning to this clone: An end of the junction does not agree with germline; a read error may underlie this. V usage is TRBV2 and J usage is TRBJ1-1; tentative D call: TRBD1 (5 bases). Germline assignment: CDR1 SNHLY and CDR2 FYNNEI. The CDR3 is 12 amino acids. This CDR3 reads CARRGLNTEAFF. The CDR3 DNA reads as TGCGCAAGAAGGGGATTGAACACTGAAGCTTTCTTT.

The chain is built from TRBV18 and TRBJ1-3, with 9 bases lining up with TRBD1. Germline values: CDR1 KGHSH, CDR2 LQKENI. Unmatched junction bases numbered 6, after V lost 3 bases and J lost 3 bases. This CDR3 is 16 amino acids long. Here the CDR3 DNA reads TGTGCCAGCTCACCTGGGACAGGGCGTAGTGGAAACACCATATATTTT. Amino acid sequence: CASSPGTGRSGNTIYF.

This clone was observed a single time. V is TRBV14 and J is TRBJ1-2, with 9 nucleotides matching TRBD1. The CDR3 loop spans 16 amino acids. Germline CDR1 SGHDN, CDR2 FVKESK. With V trimmed by 0 bases and J by 6 bases, 8 bases remained unmatched. This CDR3 reads CASSQDRSRTGDGYTF. Here the CDR3 DNA reads TGTGCCAGCAGCCAAGATAGATCACGGACAGGGGATGGCTACACCTTC.

The V and J genes are TRBV19 and TRBJ2-5; D perhaps matches TRBD2 (6 bases). V was clipped by 3 bases and J by 4 bases, with 15 bases between them. The CDR3 extends over 15 amino acids. Germline V gene sequence: CDR1 LNHDA, CDR2 SQIVND (reference sequence). CDR3 sequence: CASSMSRGVRETQYF. Written as DNA, the CDR3 is TGTGCCAGTAGTATGTCGCGGGGTGTGCGAGAGACCCAGTACTTC. The variable domain in full, with the rest retrieved from reference TRBV19 and TRBJ2-5, is DGGITQSPKYLFRKEGQNVTLSCEQNLNHDAMYWYRQDPGQGLRLIYYSQIVNDFQKGDIAEGYSVSREKKESFPLTVTSAQKNPTAFYLCASSMSRGVRETQYFGPGTRLLVL.

The rearrangement uses TRBV10-3 and TRBJ2-1, with 9 bases matching TRBD2. Losses at the gene ends were 8 bases for V and 3 bases for J; bases not matched to a gene: 20. Germline V gene lookup returns CDR1 ENHRY and CDR2 SYGVKD. CDR3 length equals 19 residues. The CDR3 is CAIRGEGGSGSRIYNEQFF. In DNA, the CDR3 is TGTGCCATCCGCGGAGAGGGGGGTAGCGGGAGCCGGATCTACAATGAGCAGTTCTTC.

The genes are TRBV7-9 and TRBJ2-3; 13 bases line up with TRBD2. The CDR3 covers 16 residues. The V gene's germline CDR1 is SEHNR and CDR2 FQNEAQ (reference sequence). V trimming: 5 bases; J trimming: 3 bases; junction bases outside the gene matches: 5. In DNA, the CDR3 is TGTGCCAGCAGCCGGACTAGCGGGAGTGGAACAGATACGCAGTATTTT. Amino acid sequence: CASSRTSGSGTDTQYF.

The gene calls are TRBV6-5 and TRBJ2-7; 13 nucleotides align to TRBD2. The germline V gene encodes CDR1 MNHEY and CDR2 SVGAGI. V was clipped by 7 bases and J by 2 bases; unmatched bases: 2. CDR3 length: 14 amino acids. CDR3 in amino acids: CASKLAGGTYEQYF. CDR3 nucleotide sequence: TGTGCCAGCAAACTAGCGGGAGGGACCTACGAGCAGTACTTC.

This clone was observed a handful of times. V is TRBV6-1 and J is TRBJ2-7; TRBD1 matches 10 bases. Per the germline V gene, CDR1 is MNHNS and CDR2 is SASEGT. V lost 6 bases to trimming and J lost 2 bases; unmatched junction nucleotides: 4. This CDR3 comprises 14 residues. CDR3 in DNA: TGTGCCAGCAGGGGACAGGGGTCAACCTACGAGCAGTACTTC. It is translated as CASRGQGSTYEQYF.

In its sample, this clone was seen a few times. The chain combines TRBV6-5 with TRBJ1-2, with D possibly TRBD1 on 5 matching bases. The CDR3 is 12 residues long. Trimming left V 8 bases short and J 8 bases short, with 15 bases between. The germline CDR1 and CDR2 sequences are MNHEY and SVGAGI. CDR3 loop: CASGGAGYGYTF. DNA of the CDR3: TGTGCCAGCGGTGGGGCAGGGTACGGCTACACCTTC.

V usage is TRBV19 and J usage is TRBJ2-1; a weak D match, TRBD2 (5 bases). Germline CDR1 and CDR2: LNHDA and SQIVND (reference sequence). This CDR3 is built from 18 residues. The V gene lost 5 bases and the J gene lost 5 bases, with 25 bases spanning the gap. CDR3 amino acids: CASSPSHLLVPPDNEQFF. The CDR3 DNA reads TGTGCCAGTAGTCCATCCCACTTACTAGTTCCCCCTGACAATGAGCAGTTCTTC.

This clone was seen more than once but under ten times. The genes are TRBV11-3 and TRBJ2-3; D is undetermined. Germline V CDR1 and CDR2: SGHNT, YENEEA. The CDR3 extends over 13 amino acids. Trimming pared 2 bases from V and 1 base from J, leaving 4 bases between. DNA of the CDR3: TGTGCCAGCAGCTTACAGCGCACAGATACGCAGTATTTT. Protein sequence: CASSLQRTDTQYF. Full variable domain (rest looked up from reference TRBV11-3 and TRBJ2-3): EAGVVQSPRYKIIEKKQPVAFWCNPISGHNTLYWYLQNLGQGPELLIRYENEEAVDDSQLPKDRFSAERLKGVDSTLKIQPAELGDSAVYLCASSLQRTDTQYFGPGTRLTVL.

V is TRBV4-2 and J is TRBJ2-5; weak D call: TRBD2 (6 bases). V lost 4 bases and J 4 bases, leaving 16 bases between the germline ends. The CDR3 consists of 15 residues. Per germline, CDR1 LGHNA and CDR2 YNFKEQ. CDR3 sequence reads: CASSLASGVGETQYF. The CDR3 nucleotides are TGTGCCAGCAGCCTAGCCTCGGGGGTGGGAGAGACCCAGTACTTC.